The clone carrying this T cell receptor (beta chain) was seen repeatedly, ten times or more. The CDR3 consists of 14 residues. The trim removed 7 bases at V and 10 bases at J, leaving 9 bases unmatched. Germline V lookup: CDR1 LNHDA, CDR2 SQIVND (reference sequence). The source of the sample is a study of blood T cell repertoires in COVID-19. Original data processing: Using reference gene primer amplification, nucleated cell counts were estimated. TCRdb's copy holds only in-frame clones and misses some; the assay was immunoSEQ multiplex PCR. For V, J and clone size, that table is used; D and trimming come from the DNA. The table has hundreds of thousands of clones, over 75% seen once.

This chain joins TRBV19 and TRBJ1-6; 8 bases map to TRBD1. The specimen sequenced was peripheral blood. The clonotype was recovered from a woman aged 60-70 years with COVID-19, enrolled during active disease. This CDR3 reads CASIDRGKGSPLHF. CDR3 in DNA: TGTGCCAGTATCGACAGGGGTAAGGGGTCACCCCTCCACTTT.